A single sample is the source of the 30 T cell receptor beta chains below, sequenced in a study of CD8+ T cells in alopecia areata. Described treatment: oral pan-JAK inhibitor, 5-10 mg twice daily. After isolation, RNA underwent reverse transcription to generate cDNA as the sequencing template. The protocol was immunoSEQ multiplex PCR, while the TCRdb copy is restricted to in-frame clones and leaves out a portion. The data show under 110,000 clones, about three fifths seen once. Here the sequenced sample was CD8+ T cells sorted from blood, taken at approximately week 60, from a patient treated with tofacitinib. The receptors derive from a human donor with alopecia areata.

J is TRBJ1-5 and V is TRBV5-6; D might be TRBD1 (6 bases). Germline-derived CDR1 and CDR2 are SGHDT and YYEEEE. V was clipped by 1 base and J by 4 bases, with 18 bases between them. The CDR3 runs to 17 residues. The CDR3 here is CASSLYRDQRGNQPQHF. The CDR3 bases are TGTGCCAGCAGCTTGTACAGGGACCAGAGGGGGAATCAGCCCCAGCATTTT.

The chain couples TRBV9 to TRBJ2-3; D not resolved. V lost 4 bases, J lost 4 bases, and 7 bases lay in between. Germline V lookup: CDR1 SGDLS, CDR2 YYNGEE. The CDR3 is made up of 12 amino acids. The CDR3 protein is CASSLNADTQYF. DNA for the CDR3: TGTGCCAGCAGCCTTAACGCAGATACGCAGTATTTT.

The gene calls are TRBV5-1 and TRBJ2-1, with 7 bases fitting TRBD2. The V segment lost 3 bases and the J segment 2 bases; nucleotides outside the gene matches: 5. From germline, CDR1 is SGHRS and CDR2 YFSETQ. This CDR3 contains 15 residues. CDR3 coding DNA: TGCGCCAGCAGCTCAAGCGGGGTAACCTACAATGAGCAGTTCTTC. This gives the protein CASSSSGVTYNEQFF.

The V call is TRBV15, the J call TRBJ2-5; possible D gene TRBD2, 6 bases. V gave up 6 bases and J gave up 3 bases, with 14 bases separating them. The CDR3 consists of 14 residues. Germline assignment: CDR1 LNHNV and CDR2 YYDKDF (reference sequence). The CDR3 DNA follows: TGTGCCACCAGTAATTCCCCGGGGGAAGAGACCCAGTACTTC. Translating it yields CATSNSPGEETQYF.

The CDR3 nucleotides are TGTGCCAGCAGCAGTCACTACGAGCAGTACTTC. Translating it yields CASSSHYEQYF. This chain uses TRBV11-2 with TRBJ2-7; D not certain. There are 11 residues in the CDR3. The germline V gene encodes CDR1 SGHAT and CDR2 FQNNGV. V lost 5 bases, J lost 3 bases, and 5 bases lay in between.

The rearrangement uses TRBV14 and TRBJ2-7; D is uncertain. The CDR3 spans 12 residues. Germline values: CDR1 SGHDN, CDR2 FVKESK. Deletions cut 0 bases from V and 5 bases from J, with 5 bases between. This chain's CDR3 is CASSQDEHEQYF. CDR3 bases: TGTGCCAGCAGCCAAGATGAGCACGAGCAGTACTTC.

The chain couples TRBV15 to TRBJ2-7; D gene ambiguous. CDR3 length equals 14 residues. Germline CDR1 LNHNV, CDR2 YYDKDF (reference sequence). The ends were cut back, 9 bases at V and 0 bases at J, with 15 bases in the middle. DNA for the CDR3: TGTGCCACTAGTGTCGCCCCCAGCTCCTACGAGCAGTACTTC. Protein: CATSVAPSSYEQYF. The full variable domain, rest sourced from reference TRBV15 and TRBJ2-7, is DAMVIQNPRYQVTQFGKPVTLSCSQTLNHNVMYWYQQKSSQAPKLLFHYYDKDFNNEADTPDNFQSRRPNTSFCFLDIRSPGLGDTAMYLCATSVAPSSYEQYFGPGTRLTVT.

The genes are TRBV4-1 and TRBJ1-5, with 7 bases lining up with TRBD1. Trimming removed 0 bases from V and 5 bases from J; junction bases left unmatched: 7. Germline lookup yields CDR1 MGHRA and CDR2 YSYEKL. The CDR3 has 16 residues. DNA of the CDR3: TGCGCCAGCAGCCAAGAACGACAGGGATTCTATCAGCCCCAGCATTTT. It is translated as CASSQERQGFYQPQHF.

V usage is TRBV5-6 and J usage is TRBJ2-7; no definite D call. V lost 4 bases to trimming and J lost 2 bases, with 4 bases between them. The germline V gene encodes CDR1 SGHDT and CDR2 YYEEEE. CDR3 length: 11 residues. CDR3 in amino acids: CASSAAYEQYF. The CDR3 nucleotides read TGTGCCAGCAGCGCCGCCTACGAGCAGTACTTC.

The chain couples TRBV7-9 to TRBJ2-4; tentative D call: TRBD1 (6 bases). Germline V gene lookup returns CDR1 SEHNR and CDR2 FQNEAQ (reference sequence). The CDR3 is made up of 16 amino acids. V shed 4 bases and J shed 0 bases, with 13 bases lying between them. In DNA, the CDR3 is TGTGCCAGCAGCTCTCCGGGACACCAAGCCAAAAACATTCAGTACTTC. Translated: CASSSPGHQAKNIQYF.

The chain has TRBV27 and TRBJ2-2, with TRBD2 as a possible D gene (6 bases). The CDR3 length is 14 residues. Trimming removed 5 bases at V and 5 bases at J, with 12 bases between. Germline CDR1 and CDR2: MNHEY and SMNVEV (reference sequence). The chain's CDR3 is CASSPLGGTGELFF. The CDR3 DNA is TGTGCCAGCAGTCCACTTGGGGGGACCGGGGAGCTGTTTTTT.

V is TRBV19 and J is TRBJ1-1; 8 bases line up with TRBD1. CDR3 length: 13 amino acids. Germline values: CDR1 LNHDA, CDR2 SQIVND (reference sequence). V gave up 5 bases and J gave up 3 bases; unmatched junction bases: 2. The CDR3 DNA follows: TGTGCCAGTAGTTCGGACAGGGACACTGAAGCTTTCTTT. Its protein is CASSSDRDTEAFF.

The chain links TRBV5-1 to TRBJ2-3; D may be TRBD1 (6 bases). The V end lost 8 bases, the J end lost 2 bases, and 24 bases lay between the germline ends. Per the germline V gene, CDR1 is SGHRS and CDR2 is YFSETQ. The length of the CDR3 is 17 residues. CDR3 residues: CARIGARTDHSTDTQYF. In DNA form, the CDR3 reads TGCGCCAGAATCGGGGCGCGGACAGACCATTCCACAGATACGCAGTATTTT.

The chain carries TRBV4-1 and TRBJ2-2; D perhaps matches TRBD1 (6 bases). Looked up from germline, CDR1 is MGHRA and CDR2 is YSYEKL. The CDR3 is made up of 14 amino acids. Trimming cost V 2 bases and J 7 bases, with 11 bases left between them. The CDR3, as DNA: TGCGCCAGCAGCCAACGCAGGGGAAACGGGGAGCTGTTTTTT. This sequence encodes CASSQRRGNGELFF.

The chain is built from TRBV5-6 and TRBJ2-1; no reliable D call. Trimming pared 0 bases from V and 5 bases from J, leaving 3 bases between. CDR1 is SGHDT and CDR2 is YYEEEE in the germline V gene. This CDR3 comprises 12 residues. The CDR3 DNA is TGTGCCAGCAGCTTGGCCGACAATGAGCAGTTCTTC. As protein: CASSLADNEQFF. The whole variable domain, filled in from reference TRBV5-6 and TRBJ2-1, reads DAGVTQSPTHLIKTRGQQVTLRCSPKSGHDTVSWYQQALGQGPQFIFQYYEEEERQRGNFPDRFSGHQFPNYSSELNVNALLLGDSALYLCASSLADNEQFFGPGTRLTVL.

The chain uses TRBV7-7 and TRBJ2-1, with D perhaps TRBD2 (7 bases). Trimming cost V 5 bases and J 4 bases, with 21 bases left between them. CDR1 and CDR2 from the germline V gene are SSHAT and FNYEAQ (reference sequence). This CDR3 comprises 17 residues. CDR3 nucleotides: TGTGCCAGCAGCCCACGGGCGGGGGCCGGGGCGTACAATGAGCAGTTCTTC. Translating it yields CASSPRAGAGAYNEQFF. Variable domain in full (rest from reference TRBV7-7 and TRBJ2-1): GAGVSQSPRYKVTKRGQDVTLRCDPISSHATLYWYQQALGQGPEFLTYFNYEAQPDKSGLPSDRFSAERPEGSISTLTIQRTEQRDSAMYRCASSPRAGAGAYNEQFFGPGTRLTVL.

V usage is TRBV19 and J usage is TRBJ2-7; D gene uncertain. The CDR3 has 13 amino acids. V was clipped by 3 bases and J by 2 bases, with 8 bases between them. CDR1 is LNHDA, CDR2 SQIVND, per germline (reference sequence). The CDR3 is CASSIASPYEQYF. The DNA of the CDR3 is TGTGCCAGTAGTATTGCTTCTCCCTACGAGCAGTACTTC.

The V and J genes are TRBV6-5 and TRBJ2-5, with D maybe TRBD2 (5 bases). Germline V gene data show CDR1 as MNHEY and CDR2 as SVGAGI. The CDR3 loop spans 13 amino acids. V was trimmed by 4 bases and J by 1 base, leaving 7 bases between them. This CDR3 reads CASSSGLQETQYF. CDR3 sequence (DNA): TGTGCCAGCAGTTCCGGACTCCAAGAGACCCAGTACTTC.

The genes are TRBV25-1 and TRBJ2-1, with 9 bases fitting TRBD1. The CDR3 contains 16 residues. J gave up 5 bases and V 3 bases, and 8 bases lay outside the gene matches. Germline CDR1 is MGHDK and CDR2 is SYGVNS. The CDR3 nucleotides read TGTGCCAGCAGTGATGGGACAGGGCCAAAGCACAATGAGCAGTTCTTC. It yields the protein CASSDGTGPKHNEQFF.

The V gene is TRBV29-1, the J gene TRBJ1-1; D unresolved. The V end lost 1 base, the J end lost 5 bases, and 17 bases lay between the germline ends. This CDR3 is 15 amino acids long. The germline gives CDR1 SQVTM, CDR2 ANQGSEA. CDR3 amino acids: CSVEGVRSFGTEAFF. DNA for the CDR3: TGCAGCGTTGAAGGGGTTCGAAGTTTTGGGACTGAAGCTTTCTTT.

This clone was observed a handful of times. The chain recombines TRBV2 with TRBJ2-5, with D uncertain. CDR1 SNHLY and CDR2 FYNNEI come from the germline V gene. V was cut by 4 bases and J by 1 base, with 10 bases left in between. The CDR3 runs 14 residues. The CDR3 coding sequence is TGTGCCAGCAGTGTCTGGGCGTCCCAAGAGACCCAGTACTTC. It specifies CASSVWASQETQYF.

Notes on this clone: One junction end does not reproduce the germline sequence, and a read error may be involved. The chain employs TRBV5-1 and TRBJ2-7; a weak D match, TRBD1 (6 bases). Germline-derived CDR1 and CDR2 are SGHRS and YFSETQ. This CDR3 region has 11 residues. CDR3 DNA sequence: TGCGCCAGCAGGCGAAGGACAGATAGGGACTTC. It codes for CASRRRTDRDF.

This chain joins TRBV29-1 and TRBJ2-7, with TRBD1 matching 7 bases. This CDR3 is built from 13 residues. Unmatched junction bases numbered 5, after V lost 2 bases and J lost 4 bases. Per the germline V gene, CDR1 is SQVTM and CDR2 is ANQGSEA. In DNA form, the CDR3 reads TGCAGCGTTGAACTCCCCAGGGGGTACGAGCAGTACTTC. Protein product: CSVELPRGYEQYF.

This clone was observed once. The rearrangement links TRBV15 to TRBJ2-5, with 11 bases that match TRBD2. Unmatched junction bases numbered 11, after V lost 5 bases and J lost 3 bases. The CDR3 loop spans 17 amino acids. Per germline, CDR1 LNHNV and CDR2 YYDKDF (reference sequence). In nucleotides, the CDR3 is TGTGCCACCAGCTATGTAGCGGGGGGGCCGGGAGAAGAGACCCAGTACTTC. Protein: CATSYVAGGPGEETQYF.

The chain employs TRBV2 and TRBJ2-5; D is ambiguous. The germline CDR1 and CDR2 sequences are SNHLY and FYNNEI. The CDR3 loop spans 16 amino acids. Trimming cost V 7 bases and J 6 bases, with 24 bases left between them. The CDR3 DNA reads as TGTGCCAGCACCTCCGGTTCCTTGGGAACCAGGAAGACCCAGTACTTC. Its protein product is CASTSGSLGTRKTQYF.

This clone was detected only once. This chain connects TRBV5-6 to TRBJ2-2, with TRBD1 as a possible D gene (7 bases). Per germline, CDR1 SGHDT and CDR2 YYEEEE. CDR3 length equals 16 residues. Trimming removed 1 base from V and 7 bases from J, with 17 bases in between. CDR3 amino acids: CASSLMAQGGLGELFF. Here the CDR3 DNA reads TGTGCCAGCAGCTTGATGGCGCAGGGGGGCCTCGGGGAGCTGTTTTTT.

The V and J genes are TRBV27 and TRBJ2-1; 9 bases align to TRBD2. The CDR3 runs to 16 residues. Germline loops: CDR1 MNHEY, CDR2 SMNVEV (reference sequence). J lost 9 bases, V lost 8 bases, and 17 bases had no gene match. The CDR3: CASDPTGRGGQVEQFF. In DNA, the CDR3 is TGTGCCAGCGACCCTACGGGGCGGGGGGGCCAAGTTGAGCAGTTCTTC.

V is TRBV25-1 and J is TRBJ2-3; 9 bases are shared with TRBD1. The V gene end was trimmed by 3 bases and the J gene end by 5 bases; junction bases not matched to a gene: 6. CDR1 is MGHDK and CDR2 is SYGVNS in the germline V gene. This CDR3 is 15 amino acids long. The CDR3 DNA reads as TGTGCCAGCAGTGAGGTTAACAGGGGGCAAGATACGCAGTATTTT. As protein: CASSEVNRGQDTQYF.

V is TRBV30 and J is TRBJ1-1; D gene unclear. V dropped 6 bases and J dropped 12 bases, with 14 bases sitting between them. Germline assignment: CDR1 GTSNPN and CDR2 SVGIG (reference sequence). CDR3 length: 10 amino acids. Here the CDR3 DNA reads TGTGCCTGCACGACCAGCCTCTCTTTCTTT. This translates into CACTTSLSFF.

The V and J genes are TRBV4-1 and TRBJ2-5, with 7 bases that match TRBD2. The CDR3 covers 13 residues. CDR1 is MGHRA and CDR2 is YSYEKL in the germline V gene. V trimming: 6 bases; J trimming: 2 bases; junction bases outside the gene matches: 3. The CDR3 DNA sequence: TGCGCCAGCAGTTCAGCGGGGCAAGAGACCCAGTACTTC. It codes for CASSSAGQETQYF.